Sequencing of this T cell receptor beta chain was carried out in a study of cytomegalovirus exposure and HLA in healthy donors. Points from the study as a whole: Reports described diagnosis of cytomegalovirus status by the classifier as highly specific and sensitive. Specificity of three CMV-associated chains for CMV antigens was verified in vitro. Some V segments, TRBV6-2 and TRBV6-3 among them, were indistinguishable and were therefore excluded. Relative to equally common others, HLA-associated TCR beta chains showed greater clonal expansion in a later analysis.

Trimming took 2 bases from V and 4 from J; bases not matched to a gene: 5. Germline CDR1 and CDR2: SGHTA and FQGNSA. CDR3 length equals 15 residues. This clone was detected only once. The antigen is unknown. 13 Jbeta primers and 60 Vbeta primers were used for the PCR. Data came from immunoSEQ multiplex PCR; TCRdb stores just in-frame clones and leaves some out. The repertoire includes roughly 100,000 clones, more than 65% of them detected once, and roughly 3.2% sits in the top ten. This chain links TRBV7-2 with TRBJ2-1, with 7 bases that match TRBD2. The specimen sequenced was PBMCs. This TCR came from a man aged 25-45 years in good health and CMV-seronegative. CDR3 amino acids: CASSLSASGYNEQFF. CDR3 DNA sequence: TGTGCCAGCAGCTTATCGGCTAGCGGTTACAATGAGCAGTTCTTC.